Presented here are 22 T cell receptor beta chains from one specimen sequenced in a study of T cells in Graves' hyperthyroidism and ophthalmopathy. RNA transcripts served as the template for amplifying TCR beta CDR3 regions. Researchers ran a first-round RT-PCR on the TCR CDR3 using the HTBI primer set. TCRdb processed the multiplex PCR reads anew with MiXCR; each CDR3 protein has one entry. This table has more than 500,000 distinct CDR3 sequences, approximately 15% appearing once. What was sequenced was blood. The receptors originated from a woman between 40 and 50 years old with Graves' ophthalmopathy.

This chain's CDR3 is CASSILAGGPLYEQYF. CDR3 sequence (DNA): TGTGCCAGCAGCATCCTAGCGGGAGGGCCTCTATACGAGCAGTACTTC. The chain joins TRBV11-1 to TRBJ2-7, with 12 nucleotides matching TRBD2. Germline CDR1 SGHAT, CDR2 FQDESV (reference sequence). The CDR3 sequence is 16 residues long. Germline trimming cut 5 bases from V and 4 bases from J; bases unmatched to any gene: 9.

This clonotype was counted at least ten times. The rearrangement joins TRBV7-2 to TRBJ2-7, with 9 bases matching TRBD1. This CDR3 spans 14 amino acids. The germline V gene has CDR1 SGHTA and CDR2 FQGNSA. Germline trimming cut 5 bases from V and 8 bases from J; bases unmatched to any gene: 10. CDR3 residues: CASSPSGTGWKQYF. The DNA for the CDR3 is TGTGCCAGCAGCCCAAGCGGGACAGGGTGGAAGCAGTACTTC.

This clonotype was found many times. The chain is built from TRBV7-2 and TRBJ2-2; possible D gene TRBD1, 5 bases. V lost 5 bases, J lost 6 bases, and 13 bases lay in between. The CDR3 is 14 residues long. CDR1 is SGHTA and CDR2 is FQGNSA in the germline V gene. This CDR3 reads CASSTQTVAGELFF. CDR3 bases: TGTGCCAGCAGCACCCAGACAGTAGCCGGGGAGCTGTTTTTT.

The sample holds a few counts of this clonotype. The CDR3, as DNA: TGTGCCAGCAGTTTGGGTTGGGGGCTGAAGCCCCAGCATTTT. Protein sequence: CASSLGWGLKPQHF. The rearrangement links TRBV28 to TRBJ1-5; a possible D gene is TRBD1 (6 bases). The germline CDR1 and CDR2 sequences are MDHEN and SYDVKM. Trimming stripped 3 bases from V and 8 bases from J, with 14 bases between. The CDR3 has 14 amino acids.

The J gene is TRBJ2-7, the V gene TRBV6-2 or TRBV6-3, with 11 bases identical to TRBD1. Germline V gives CDR1 MNHEY, CDR2 SVGEGT. The CDR3 is made up of 13 amino acids. The trim removed 6 bases at V and 8 bases at J, leaving 6 bases unmatched. CDR3 amino acids: CASSTGQGAKQYF. The CDR3 nucleotides are TGTGCCAGCAGCACCGGACAGGGGGCGAAGCAGTACTTC.

This clonotype was found many times. V gene TRBV28 combines with J gene TRBJ2-7; 9 nucleotides line up with TRBD1. This CDR3 has 15 amino acids. Germline lookup yields CDR1 MDHEN and CDR2 SYDVKM. The V gene end was trimmed by 5 bases and the J gene end by 3 bases; junction bases not matched to a gene: 8. CDR3 loop: CASSGTGTGFYEQYF. The CDR3 bases are TGTGCCAGCAGTGGAACCGGGACAGGGTTCTACGAGCAGTACTTC.

This clonotype was detected ten times or more. The V and J genes are TRBV4-2 and TRBJ1-1; D uncertain. V lost 2 bases and J 0 bases, leaving 10 bases between the germline ends. The CDR3 has 15 residues. Germline CDR1 and CDR2: LGHNA and YNFKEQ. In DNA, the CDR3 is TGTGCCAGCAGCCAAAACATAGTGATGAACACTGAAGCTTTCTTT. This codes for CASSQNIVMNTEAFF.

This rearrangement joins TRBV6-2 or TRBV6-3 to TRBJ1-1, with D possibly matching TRBD1 (5 bases). The CDR3 loop spans 14 amino acids. The germline CDR1 and CDR2 sequences are MNHEY and SVGEGT. V was pared by 6 bases and J by 6 bases, with 17 bases between. CDR3 sequence reads: CASSKTGGGSEAFF. The CDR3 region has the DNA TGTGCCAGCAGCAAGACTGGGGGGGGATCTGAAGCTTTCTTT.

This clonotype was counted many times. The chain joins TRBV6-1 to TRBJ2-7, with TRBD2 identical over 8 bases. This CDR3 spans 15 amino acids. Germline V gene sequence: CDR1 MNHNS, CDR2 SASEGT. Losses at the gene ends were 7 bases for V and 5 bases for J; bases not matched to a gene: 13. The CDR3 region is CASTLPREGLNEQYF. DNA for the CDR3: TGTGCCAGCACCCTCCCCCGGGAGGGCCTCAACGAGCAGTACTTC.

In its sample, this clonotype was seen many times. V gene TRBV27 combines with J gene TRBJ2-7; 8 nucleotides align to TRBD1. The J segment lost 5 bases and the V segment lost 4 bases, leaving 7 bases of the junction unmatched. This CDR3 has 14 residues. Germline V gene lookup returns CDR1 MNHEY and CDR2 SMNVEV (reference sequence). The CDR3 nucleotides are TGTGCCAGCAGTTCCGGGACAGGTTTGGACGAGCAGTACTTC. It is translated as CASSSGTGLDEQYF.

This clonotype was picked up many times. The CDR3 spells CASSQDRLAGETGELFF. CDR3 DNA: TGCGCCAGCAGCCAAGATCGACTAGCGGGAGAGACCGGGGAGCTGTTTTTT. The chain joins TRBV4-1 to TRBJ2-2, with 12 bases matching TRBD2. This CDR3 has 17 residues. Looked up from germline, CDR1 is MGHRA and CDR2 is YSYEKL. The ends lost 0 bases at V and 5 bases at J; junction bases unmatched: 4.

The table lists this clonotype with many counts. The V gene is TRBV29-1, the J gene TRBJ2-7; perhaps D is TRBD1 or TRBD2 (7 bases each). CDR1 is SQVTM, CDR2 ANQGSEA, per germline. This CDR3 region has 14 residues. Trimming cost V 5 bases and J 3 bases, with 17 bases left between them. CDR3 coding DNA: TGCAGCGTTTTTACAGGGGAGGGTAACTACGAGCAGTACTTC. Its translation is CSVFTGEGNYEQYF.

The genes are TRBV6-5 and TRBJ1-3; maybe TRBD1 (5 bases). This CDR3 is 16 amino acids long. Germline V gene data show CDR1 as MNHEY and CDR2 as SVGAGI. Deletions cut 4 bases from V and 0 bases from J, with 13 bases between. DNA for the CDR3: TGTGCCAGCAGTTCCAAACAGGTGCTCTCTGGAAACACCATATATTTT. As protein: CASSSKQVLSGNTIYF.

The V gene is TRBV6-5, the J gene TRBJ2-4; D unclear. With 0 bases removed from V and 8 bases from J, the gap between germline ends came to 14 bases. From germline, CDR1 is MNHEY and CDR2 SVGAGI. The CDR3 spans 15 residues. The CDR3 nucleotides read TGTGCCAGCAGTTACTCGGGCCTCCCGAGCGACATTCAGTACTTC. This sequence encodes CASSYSGLPSDIQYF.

This clonotype was observed a handful of times. The V gene is TRBV29-1, the J gene TRBJ1-1; 7 bases are a match to TRBD1. CDR3 size: 14 residues. CDR1 is SQVTM and CDR2 is ANQGSEA in the germline V gene. J gave up 6 bases and V 6 bases, and 13 bases lay outside the gene matches. DNA of the CDR3: TGCAGCGTCTGGCAGGCAGGGGGTACCCCTGAAGCTTTCTTT. Protein product: CSVWQAGGTPEAFF.

The chain carries TRBV19 and TRBJ2-2; no definite D call. Germline-derived CDR1 and CDR2 are LNHDA and SQIVND (reference sequence). Trimming cost V 8 bases and J 1 base, with 17 bases left between them. The CDR3 length is 16 residues. This CDR3 reads CASGSVALQNTGELFF. In DNA, the CDR3 is TGTGCCAGTGGGTCAGTGGCCCTCCAGAACACCGGGGAGCTGTTTTTT.

This clonotype was counted many times. The chain carries TRBV6-2 or TRBV6-3 and TRBJ2-7; no clear D gene. Germline V lookup: CDR1 MNHEY, CDR2 SVGEGT. The germline V and J ends were trimmed by 2 bases and 6 bases, with 14 bases remaining between them. The CDR3 has 14 amino acids. CDR3: CASSYGSAYGEQYF. CDR3 DNA: TGTGCCAGCAGTTACGGCTCTGCTTACGGCGAGCAGTACTTC.

This clonotype was counted ten times or more. The rearrangement uses TRBV28 and TRBJ1-2; tentative D call: TRBD1 (5 bases). With 5 bases removed from V and 1 base from J, the gap between germline ends came to 11 bases. CDR1 is MDHEN and CDR2 is SYDVKM in the germline V gene. This CDR3 is built from 14 residues. CDR3 nucleotides: TGTGCCAGCAGTCCCGGGGGTGGTAACTATGGCTACACCTTC. Translated, it gives CASSPGGGNYGYTF.

The chain joins TRBV20-1 to TRBJ2-5; D is uncertain. From germline, CDR1 is DFQATT and CDR2 SNEGSKA (reference sequence). Deletions cut 6 bases from V and 2 bases from J, with 13 bases between. The CDR3 has 13 amino acids. CDR3 protein: CSATGIDQETQYF. DNA for the CDR3: TGCAGTGCAACCGGCATAGATCAAGAGACCCAGTACTTC.

The chain carries TRBV20-1 and TRBJ2-7, with D possibly matching TRBD2 (5 bases). The CDR3 runs 12 residues. Trimming removed 4 bases from V and 6 bases from J, with 13 bases in between. The germline V gene encodes CDR1 DFQATT and CDR2 SNEGSKA (reference sequence). The CDR3 sequence is CSAIPLLGEQYF. The CDR3, as DNA: TGCAGTGCTATCCCCTTACTAGGCGAGCAGTACTTC.

The sample holds a few counts of this clonotype. V is TRBV13 and J is TRBJ2-7; 13 nucleotides line up with TRBD2. Germline V gene lookup returns CDR1 PRHDT and CDR2 FYEKMQ (reference sequence). This CDR3 contains 20 residues. V lost 0 bases, J lost 4 bases, and 15 bases stayed unmatched. The CDR3 protein is CASSLGGLGLAGEGGYEQYF. CDR3 in DNA: TGTGCCAGCAGCTTAGGGGGCCTTGGACTAGCGGGAGAGGGGGGATACGAGCAGTACTTC.

There are many counts of this clonotype. The V gene is TRBV29-1, the J gene TRBJ1-2; D unclear. The CDR3 spans 12 residues. Looked up from germline, CDR1 is SQVTM and CDR2 is ANQGSEA. Between the trimmed V and J ends, which lost 4 bases and 4 bases, there was a span of 10 bases. This CDR3 reads CSVVGEFYGYTF. Written as DNA, the CDR3 is TGCAGCGTTGTGGGAGAGTTCTATGGCTACACCTTC.